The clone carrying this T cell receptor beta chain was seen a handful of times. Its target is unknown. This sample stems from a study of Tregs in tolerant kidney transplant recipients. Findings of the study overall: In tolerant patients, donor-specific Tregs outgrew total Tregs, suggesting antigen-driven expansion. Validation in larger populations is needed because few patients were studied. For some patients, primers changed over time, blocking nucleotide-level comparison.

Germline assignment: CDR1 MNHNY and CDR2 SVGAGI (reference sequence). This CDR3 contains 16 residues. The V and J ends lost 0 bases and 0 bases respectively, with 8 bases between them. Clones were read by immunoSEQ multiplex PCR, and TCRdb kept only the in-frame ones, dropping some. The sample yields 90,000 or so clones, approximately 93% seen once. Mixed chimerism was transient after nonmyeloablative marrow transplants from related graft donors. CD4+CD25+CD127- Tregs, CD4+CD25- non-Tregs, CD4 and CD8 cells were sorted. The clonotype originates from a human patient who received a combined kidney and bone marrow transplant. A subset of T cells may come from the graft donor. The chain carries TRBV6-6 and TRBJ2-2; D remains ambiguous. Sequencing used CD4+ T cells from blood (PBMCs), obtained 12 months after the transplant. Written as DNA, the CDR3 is TGTGCCAGCAGTTACTCGTACAGTTCGAACACCGGGGAGCTGTTTTTT. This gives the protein CASSYSYSSNTGELFF.